The clone carrying this T cell receptor (beta chain) has just one count. This record belongs to a study of control samples from healthy donors and cancer patients. CDR3 length: 15 residues. V was shortened by 0 bases and J by 0 bases, with 8 bases between the two germline ends. Germline loops: CDR1 SGHAT, CDR2 FQNNGV. Only in-frame clones appear in the TCRdb table, and some are missing; sequencing was by immunoSEQ multiplex PCR. This table has around 94,000 clones, 92% appearing once. The receptor's source is a woman younger than 35 in good health. The sequencing sample was made of blood. The V call is TRBV11-2, the J call TRBJ1-1; D remains ambiguous. The CDR3 here is CASSLEVGMNTEAFF. The CDR3 DNA is TGTGCCAGCAGCTTAGAGGTGGGGATGAACACTGAAGCTTTCTTT.